A selection of T cell receptor beta chains follows, all from one sample in a study of OX40 agonist ivuxolimab in advanced cancers. Generated by immunoSEQ multiplex PCR, the TCRdb table keeps only in-frame clones and is missing some. Of roughly 42,000 clones in the sample, roughly 86% were seen once. The material was CD4+ or CD8+ T cells sorted from blood, obtained in a trial of the OX40 agonist ivuxolimab. The receptors were sampled from an adult with an advanced solid tumor such as melanoma, head and neck, liver or kidney cancer. Each CDR3 is given with its conserved first and last residue. A D gene is named only where the DNA matches it firmly. Part of the rows lack a size; the others show once, few, many or a class for expanded clones.

D gene: TRBD1
V gene: TRBV27
J gene: TRBJ1-5
clone size: .
CDR3 protein: CASSLTGGADQPQHF
CDR3 DNA: TGTGCCAGCAGCCTAACAGGGGGCGCGGATCAGCCCCAGCATTTT

D gene: TRBD1
V gene: TRBV25-1
J gene: TRBJ1-1
clone size: .
CDR3 protein: CASSEYRDRGEAFF
CDR3 DNA: TGTGCCAGCAGTGAATATCGGGACAGGGGTGAAGCTTTCTTT

D gene: .
V gene: TRBV5-1
J gene: TRBJ2-7
clone size: .
CDR3 protein: CASSLAGFSYEQYF
CDR3 DNA: TGCGCCAGCAGCTTGGCCGGCTTCTCCTACGAGCAGTACTTC

D gene: TRBD1
V gene: TRBV7-9
J gene: TRBJ2-5
clone size: .
CDR3 protein: CASSPRTGEETQYF
CDR3 DNA: TGTGCCAGCAGCCCACGGACAGGGGAAGAGACCCAGTACTTC

D gene: .
V gene: TRBV7-9
J gene: TRBJ1-2
clone size: .
CDR3 protein: CASSLAVGRVLNYGYTF
CDR3 DNA: TGTGCCAGCAGCTTAGCAGTCGGCAGGGTGTTGAACTATGGCTACACCTTC

D gene: .
V gene: TRBV13
J gene: TRBJ2-7
clone size: .
CDR3 protein: CASSLLGSYEQYF
CDR3 DNA: TGTGCCAGCAGCTTGCTGGGCTCCTACGAGCAGTACTTC

D gene: TRBD1
V gene: TRBV19
J gene: TRBJ2-7
clone size: .
CDR3 protein: CASMVTQGAGEQYF
CDR3 DNA: TGTGCCAGTATGGTTACACAGGGGGCAGGGGAGCAGTACTTC

D gene: TRBD2
V gene: TRBV11-3
J gene: TRBJ2-1
clone size: .
CDR3 protein: CASSPYRGGLEQFF
CDR3 DNA: TGTGCCAGCAGCCCTTACCGGGGGGGTTTAGAGCAGTTCTTC

D gene: .
V gene: TRBV28
J gene: TRBJ1-1
clone size: .
CDR3 protein: CASSFSAYEAFF
CDR3 DNA: TGTGCCAGCAGTTTTTCTGCCTATGAAGCTTTCTTT

D gene: .
V gene: TRBV19
J gene: TRBJ1-2
clone size: .
CDR3 protein: CASQLNPLGYTF
CDR3 DNA: TGTGCCAGTCAGTTGAACCCGCTTGGCTACACCTTC

D gene: .
V gene: TRBV4-3
J gene: TRBJ2-7
clone size: .
CDR3 protein: CASSQDLLLGVISYEQYF
CDR3 DNA: TGCGCCAGCAGCCAAGATTTGTTGCTAGGGGTCATCTCCTACGAGCAGTACTTC

D gene: TRBD1
V gene: TRBV7-8
J gene: TRBJ1-1
clone size: .
CDR3 protein: CASSSGTGTLYEAFF
CDR3 DNA: TGTGCCAGCAGCTCCGGGACAGGGACTCTCTATGAAGCTTTCTTT

D gene: .
V gene: TRBV4-3
J gene: TRBJ1-1
clone size: .
CDR3 protein: CASSQVIGQLNTEAFF
CDR3 DNA: TGCGCCAGCAGCCAAGTAATTGGGCAGTTGAACACTGAAGCTTTCTTT

D gene: .
V gene: TRBV6-5
J gene: TRBJ2-7
clone size: .
CDR3 protein: CASAVKPMGYEQYF
CDR3 DNA: TGTGCCAGCGCCGTCAAACCCATGGGCTACGAGCAGTACTTC

D gene: .
V gene: TRBV19
J gene: TRBJ2-2
clone size: .
CDR3 protein: CASSIWASGRNTGELFF
CDR3 DNA: TGTGCCAGTAGTATCTGGGCTAGTGGGAGGAACACCGGGGAGCTGTTTTTT

D gene: .
V gene: TRBV6-5
J gene: TRBJ1-1
clone size: few
CDR3 protein: CASTLSGEDTEAFF
CDR3 DNA: TGTGCCAGCACTTTATCGGGGGAAGACACTGAAGCTTTCTTT

D gene: TRBD1
V gene: TRBV6-6
J gene: TRBJ1-1
clone size: .
CDR3 protein: CASSATGDTEAFF
CDR3 DNA: TGTGCCAGCAGTGCCACAGGGGACACTGAAGCTTTCTTT

D gene: .
V gene: TRBV7-9
J gene: TRBJ2-1
clone size: .
CDR3 protein: CASSLGAGVDSGEQFF
CDR3 DNA: TGTGCCAGCAGCTTAGGGGCTGGCGTTGATAGTGGTGAGCAGTTCTTC

D gene: .
V gene: TRBV27
J gene: TRBJ2-7
clone size: .
CDR3 protein: CASSVGSEQYF
CDR3 DNA: TGTGCCAGCAGTGTAGGGAGCGAGCAGTACTTC

D gene: .
V gene: TRBV7-9
J gene: TRBJ1-2
clone size: .
CDR3 protein: CASSPASASTGYTF
CDR3 DNA: TGTGCCAGCAGCCCGGCCTCGGCCTCCACCGGCTACACCTTC

D gene: .
V gene: TRBV7-9
J gene: TRBJ1-1
clone size: .
CDR3 protein: CASSQKDGTNF
CDR3 DNA: TGTGCCAGCAGTCAAAAGGACGGGACAAACTTT

D gene: .
V gene: TRBV7-8
J gene: TRBJ2-5
clone size: .
CDR3 protein: CASSLALLPSETQYF
CDR3 DNA: TGTGCCAGCAGCTTAGCGCTTTTACCATCAGAGACCCAGTACTTC

D gene: TRBD1
V gene: TRBV2
J gene: TRBJ1-2
clone size: .
CDR3 protein: CATPGRQGHNYGYTF
CDR3 DNA: TGTGCCACCCCTGGACGACAGGGGCATAACTATGGCTACACCTTC

D gene: .
V gene: TRBV19
J gene: TRBJ2-4
clone size: .
CDR3 protein: CASSAAVPSKNIQYF
CDR3 DNA: TGTGCCAGTAGTGCGGCCGTCCCAAGCAAAAACATTCAGTACTTC

D gene: .
V gene: TRBV2
J gene: TRBJ2-7
clone size: .
CDR3 protein: CASSPAYEQYF
CDR3 DNA: TGTGCCAGCAGCCCCGCCTACGAGCAGTACTTC

D gene: TRBD1
V gene: TRBV11-2
J gene: TRBJ2-3
clone size: .
CDR3 protein: CASTTGVLASTDTQYF
CDR3 DNA: TGTGCCAGCACCACAGGGGTCCTCGCTAGCACAGATACGCAGTATTTT

D gene: .
V gene: TRBV7-8
J gene: TRBJ2-5
clone size: .
CDR3 protein: CASSLVGRGQETQYF
CDR3 DNA: TGTGCCAGCAGCTTAGTGGGCAGGGGCCAAGAGACCCAGTACTTC

D gene: TRBD2
V gene: TRBV7-8
J gene: TRBJ2-7
clone size: .
CDR3 protein: CASSYLVGGMSSYEQYF
CDR3 DNA: TGTGCCAGCAGCTATCTAGTGGGGGGGATGAGCTCCTACGAGCAGTACTTC

D gene: .
V gene: TRBV5-1
J gene: TRBJ2-5
clone size: .
CDR3 protein: CASSSGTTNAGQETQYF
CDR3 DNA: TGCGCCAGCAGCTCAGGGACCACTAATGCTGGCCAGGAGACCCAGTACTTC

D gene: .
V gene: TRBV13
J gene: TRBJ2-7
clone size: .
CDR3 protein: CASSLESTGDEQYF
CDR3 DNA: TGTGCCAGCAGCTTAGAATCCACGGGCGACGAGCAGTACTTC